The 9 T cell receptor beta chains in this list originate from one sample, sequenced in a study of spatial heterogeneity in lung cancer. TCRdb independently ran MiXCR on the 5' RACE reads; one entry per CDR3 protein. The sample lists about 85,000 distinct CDR3 sequences, around 21% occurring once. Time point: sample taken at primary tumor resection. Whole RNA, isolated from tumor, nontumor lung or frozen PBMC, was sequenced without prior sorting. The input for sequencing was PBMCs, taken at surgery. Receptors were obtained from a male donor with early-stage non-small cell lung cancer.

Only a few counts were recorded for this clonotype. The V gene is TRBV7-9, the J gene TRBJ1-5; no reliable D call. With 0 bases removed from V and 1 base from J, the gap between germline ends came to 4 bases. In germline, CDR1 is SEHNR, CDR2 FQNEAQ (reference sequence). CDR3 length: 14 residues. In DNA, the CDR3 is TGTGCCAGCAGCTTAGCAGGGAGCAATCAGCCCCAGCATTTT. It specifies CASSLAGSNQPQHF.

The chain has TRBV3-1 and TRBJ1-1; D not resolved. CDR1 is LGHDT, CDR2 YNNKEL, per germline (reference sequence). V was clipped by 1 base and J by 0 bases, with 6 bases between them. CDR3 length: 14 amino acids. The DNA for the CDR3 is TGTGCCAGCAGCCAAGGGGCGGTGAACACTGAAGCTTTCTTT. It specifies CASSQGAVNTEAFF.

The chain joins TRBV6-5 to TRBJ1-1; D not resolved. V lost 2 bases, J lost 7 bases, and 17 bases lay in between. The CDR3 sequence is 15 residues long. The germline V gene encodes CDR1 MNHEY and CDR2 SVGAGI. CDR3 sequence reads: CASSYVQALWDEAFF. The CDR3 nucleotides are TGTGCCAGCAGTTACGTGCAGGCACTATGGGATGAAGCTTTCTTT.

Note on this clonotype: One junction end does not reproduce the germline sequence, and a read error may be involved. This chain uses TRBV28 with TRBJ2-2; D not resolved. Germline CDR1 reads MDHEN; CDR2 reads SYDVKM. CDR3 length: 13 residues. CDR3 nucleotide sequence: TGTGCCAACAGTTTCTCGCACACCGGGGAGCTGTTTTTT. This encodes CANSFSHTGELFF. Full variable domain (outside the CDR3, taken from reference TRBV28 and TRBJ2-2): DVKVTQSSRYLVKRTGEKVFLECVQDMDHENMFWYRQDPGLGLRLIYFSYDVKMKEKGDIPEGYSVSREKKERFSLILESASTNQTSMYLCANSFSHTGELFFGEGSRLTVL.

This clonotype was seen more than once but under ten times. The chain uses TRBV29-1 and TRBJ2-2; D unclear. CDR3 size: 13 residues. The germline V gene has CDR1 SQVTM and CDR2 ANQGSEA. The V and J ends lost 5 bases and 0 bases respectively, with 7 bases between them. DNA of the CDR3: TGCAGCGTTAGATCCCCGAACACCGGGGAGCTGTTTTTT. It translates to CSVRSPNTGELFF.

This clonotype has a count of ten or more. The chain uses TRBV7-2 and TRBJ1-1, with a tentative D call TRBD1 (5 bases). Trimming left V 1 base short and J 8 bases short, with 14 bases between. Germline-derived CDR1 and CDR2 are SGHTA and FQGNSA. This CDR3 is 14 amino acids long. CDR3: CASSLGGSPLEAFF. The CDR3, as DNA: TGTGCCAGCAGCTTAGGGGGGAGCCCCCTGGAAGCTTTCTTT. The whole variable domain, filled in from reference TRBV7-2 and TRBJ1-1, reads GAGVSQSPSNKVTEKGKDVELRCDPISGHTALYWYRQSLGQGLEFLIYFQGNSAPDKSGLPSDRFSAERTGGSVSTLTIQRTQQEDSAVYLCASSLGGSPLEAFFGQGTRLTVV.

The rearrangement uses TRBV28 and TRBJ1-2; the match to TRBD1 covers 8 bases. Trimming at V came to 7 bases and at J to 4 bases, leaving 8 bases not matched to a gene. Germline-derived CDR1 and CDR2 are MDHEN and SYDVKM. This CDR3 comprises 14 residues. The CDR3 reads CASTQTGAGYGYTF. The CDR3, as DNA: TGTGCCAGCACCCAGACAGGGGCCGGCTATGGCTACACCTTC.

Many counts were recorded for this clonotype. The chain carries TRBV6-2 or TRBV6-3 and TRBJ1-2; TRBD1 matches 7 bases. Per germline, CDR1 MNHEY and CDR2 SVGEGT. This CDR3 spans 16 amino acids. With V trimmed by 5 bases and J by 1 base, 10 bases remained unmatched. The CDR3 coding sequence is TGTGCCAGCAGTGCTCCGGGCGGGACAGATAACTATGGCTACACCTTC. This sequence encodes CASSAPGGTDNYGYTF.

The rearrangement joins TRBV6-1 to TRBJ2-1; 9 positions match TRBD1. V lost 4 bases, J lost 12 bases, and 7 bases stayed unmatched. CDR1 and CDR2 from the germline V gene are MNHNS and SASEGT. The CDR3 consists of 13 residues. The CDR3 loop is CASSVDRGLVQFF. Here the CDR3 DNA reads TGTGCCAGCAGTGTGGACAGGGGATTGGTGCAGTTCTTC.